This T cell receptor (beta chain) was captured in a study of T-cell memory formation after mild COVID-19. This clonotype was picked up a small number of times. Trimming took 0 bases from V and 6 from J, leaving 11 bases between them. The CDR3 consists of 14 residues. Looked up from germline, CDR1 is LGHNA and CDR2 is YSLEER. Via MiXCR, TCRdb re-called the 5' RACE reads, giving one row per CDR3 protein. This sample has about 110,000 distinct CDR3 sequences, with about 18% found just once. The clonotype was recovered from a man aged 18 to 29 who had mild COVID-19 (a few samples of this study predate the infection). Cell type and time point are not known. The V gene is TRBV4-3, the J gene TRBJ1-2; no clear D. Specimen: PBMCs or a T cell subset sorted from them (not recorded which). This CDR3 is CASSQDARVHGYTF. The CDR3 DNA reads as TGCGCCAGCAGCCAAGATGCAAGAGTCCATGGCTACACCTTC.